This TCR beta chain was profiled in a study of CD8+ T cells in alopecia areata. The overall study: Treated patients took oral tofacitinib at 5 to 10 mg twice daily. Broader study findings: There were many expanded lesional clones persisting in scalp and blood during tofacitinib. Normal scalp had lower clonality than lesional scalp, with alopecia totalis/universalis lesions showing this most strongly.

CDR1 and CDR2 from the germline V gene are SGHRS and YFSETQ. The CDR3 consists of 13 residues. J lost 6 bases, V lost 9 bases, and 6 bases had no gene match. This sample's treatment: oral pan-JAK inhibitor, 5-10 mg twice daily. Those with alopecia areata gave lesional scalp punch biopsies and peripheral blood. This clone was counted only a few times. Its cognate antigen is unknown. Extracted from the samples, RNA was reverse transcribed into cDNA to serve as the sequencing template. The data were produced by immunoSEQ multiplex PCR, yet TCRdb's version contains in-frame clones alone and is incomplete. The sample has around 100,000 clones, just under 60% seen once.

This rearrangement joins TRBV5-1 to TRBJ2-2, with 9 bases lining up with TRBD1. The sequence was obtained from a human donor with alopecia areata. The specimen comprised CD8+ T cells sorted from blood, sampled at week 56, from a patient treated with tofacitinib. CDR3 sequence reads: CATPGQGAGELFF. CDR3 sequence (DNA): TGCGCCACCCCGGGACAGGGAGCCGGGGAGCTGTTTTTT.